This T cell receptor (beta chain) was recorded in a study of shared clonotypes between healthy human individuals. Replicate PCRs for sorted subsets used around 190 ng DNA; this equaled tens of thousands of T cell genomes. Assay used: immunoSEQ multiplex PCR; TCRdb lists only in-frame clones, some missing. The sample lists about 2.4 million clones, 85% to 95% occurring once. Study results and limitations: Sampling was confined to blood; repertoires within tissues likely differ.

Points on this clone: The antigen remains undetermined.

Trimming pared 7 bases from V and 7 bases from J, leaving 26 bases between. CDR3 size: 16 residues. CDR1 and CDR2 from the germline V gene are SNHLY and FYNNEI. Investigators divided CD4+ cells into CD45RA+ naive and CD45RA-negative memory subsets. This chain uses TRBV2 with TRBJ2-7; TRBD1 is a possible D gene (5 bases). Sequencing input: naive CD4+ T cells sorted from blood. Specified subset: CD45RA+ positively selected. The clonotype originates from a man aged 18 to 29 in good health. CDR3 sequence (DNA): TGTGCCAGCACATCATTAGGGCAGGGTGCTCGGTTTGAGCAGTACTTC. This sequence encodes CASTSLGQGARFEQYF.